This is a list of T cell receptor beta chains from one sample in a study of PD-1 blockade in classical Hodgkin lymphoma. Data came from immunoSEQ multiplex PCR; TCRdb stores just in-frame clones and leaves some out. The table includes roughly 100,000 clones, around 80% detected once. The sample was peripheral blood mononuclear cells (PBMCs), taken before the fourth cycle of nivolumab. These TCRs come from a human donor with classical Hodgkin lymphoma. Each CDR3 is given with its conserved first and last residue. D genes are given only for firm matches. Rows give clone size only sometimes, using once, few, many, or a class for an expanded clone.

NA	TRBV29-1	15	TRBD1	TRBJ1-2	TGCAGCGTTGAAGACCCGACAGGGGCTGGCTATGGCTACACCTTC	CSVEDPTGAGYGYTF
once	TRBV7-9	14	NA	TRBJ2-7	TGTGCCAGCAGACACGACAGGAGCTCCTACGAGCAGTACTTC	CASRHDRSSYEQYF
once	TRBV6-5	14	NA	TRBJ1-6	TGTGCCAGCAGTTATACAGGGAACAATTCACCCCTCCACTTT	CASSYTGNNSPLHF
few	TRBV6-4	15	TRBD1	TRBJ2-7	TGTGCCAGCACCTGGCCGGGACAGGGGGCGCCGGGGCAGTACTTC	CASTWPGQGAPGQYF
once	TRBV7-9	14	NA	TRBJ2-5	TGTGCCAGCAGCCCCCAGACAGGACCAGAGACCCAGTACTTC	CASSPQTGPETQYF
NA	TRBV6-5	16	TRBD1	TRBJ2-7	TGTGCCAGCAGTTACAGTGCGTACGGGACAGGCCACGAGCAGTACTTC	CASSYSAYGTGHEQYF
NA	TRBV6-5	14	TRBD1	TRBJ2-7	TGTGCCAGCAGCCGGGACAGGGGGTCCTACGAGCAGTACTTC	CASSRDRGSYEQYF
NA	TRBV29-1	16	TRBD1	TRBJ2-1	TGCAGCGTTGTTCCACCAGGGGGCGGATCCTACAATGAGCAGTTCTTC	CSVVPPGGGSYNEQFF
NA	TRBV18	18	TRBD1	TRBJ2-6	TGTGCCAGCTCACCAATGGGACAGGGGGCTGGCGGGGCCAACGTCCTGACTTTC	CASSPMGQGAGGANVLTF
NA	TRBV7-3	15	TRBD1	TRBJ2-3	TGTGCCAGCAGCCGGGGACAGGGGTGGACAGATACGCAGTATTTT	CASSRGQGWTDTQYF